Shown below are 14 T cell receptor beta chains from a single sample sequenced in a study of CD4 T cells in relation to SARS-CoV-2 and coronaviruses. Unexposed donor CD4+ T cells date from about 2011-2019, before the COVID-19 pandemic. The data were produced by immunoSEQ multiplex PCR, yet TCRdb's version contains in-frame clones alone and is incomplete. This table has about 59,000 clones, about nine tenths appearing once. Sequencing was performed on memory CD4+ T cells from PBMCs. These receptors originate from a human donor in good health.

In this sample, this clone turned up once. The chain links TRBV5-4 to TRBJ2-1; 10 nucleotides line up with TRBD2. Germline CDR1 is SGHNT and CDR2 is YYREEE (reference sequence). The CDR3 has 19 residues. The V gene end was trimmed by 4 bases and the J gene end by 2 bases; junction bases not matched to a gene: 15. CDR3 coding DNA: TGTGCCAGCAGCCGATACCAAGCTAGCGGGAGTGGGACCTACAATGAGCAGTTCTTC. It is translated as CASSRYQASGSGTYNEQFF.

The chain links TRBV24-1 to TRBJ2-1; perhaps TRBD1 as D (6 bases). Trimming removed 8 bases from V and 4 bases from J, with 11 bases in between. Germline V gives CDR1 KGHDR, CDR2 SFDVKD. There are 13 residues in the CDR3. The CDR3 DNA sequence: TGTGCCACCACAGGGGCCCTTTACAATGAGCAGTTCTTC. Residues: CATTGALYNEQFF.

As DNA, the CDR3 is TGTGCCAGCAGTCTCGACACCCTCTCCTACAATGAGCAGTTCTTC. It is translated as CASSLDTLSYNEQFF. This sequence joins TRBV27 and TRBJ2-1; D gene uncertain. The CDR3 spans 15 residues. The V gene's germline CDR1 is MNHEY and CDR2 SMNVEV (reference sequence). V lost 5 bases, J lost 0 bases, and 11 bases lay in between.

The rearrangement links TRBV2 to TRBJ1-4, with D maybe TRBD1 (5 bases). V lost 6 bases and J 3 bases, leaving 14 bases between the germline ends. The CDR3 has 15 residues. CDR1 and CDR2 (germline): SNHLY, FYNNEI. CDR3 residues: CASSTSGVANEKLFF. The CDR3 DNA follows: TGTGCCAGCAGCACCTCGGGGGTAGCTAATGAAAAACTGTTTTTT.

The V call is TRBV20-1, the J call TRBJ2-3; D gene unclear. The germline CDR1 and CDR2 sequences are DFQATT and SNEGSKA (reference sequence). Trimming took off 3 bases at V and 2 bases at J, with 9 bases between the two ends. The CDR3 contains 13 residues. CDR3 loop: CSASIENTDTQYF. The CDR3 DNA reads TGCAGTGCTAGTATCGAGAACACAGATACGCAGTATTTT.

The chain has TRBV28 and TRBJ2-3; 11 bases are shared with TRBD2. V shed 1 base and J 0 bases; nucleotides not matched to a gene: 9. This CDR3 is built from 19 residues. Germline V CDR1 and CDR2: MDHEN, SYDVKM. The CDR3 nucleotides read TGTGCCAGCAGTTTATATGGGCTAGCGGGAGGTACAAGCACAGATACGCAGTATTTT. Translation gives CASSLYGLAGGTSTDTQYF.

This clone has only one observation. The rearrangement links TRBV28 to TRBJ1-2; 7 bases agree with TRBD1. The CDR3 runs 15 residues. Germline loops: CDR1 MDHEN, CDR2 SYDVKM. J lost 0 bases, V lost 4 bases, and 5 bases had no gene match. CDR3 loop: CASSSPGGANYGYTF. The CDR3 bases are TGTGCCAGCAGTTCCCCAGGGGGAGCTAACTATGGCTACACCTTC.

The rearrangement uses TRBV5-1 and TRBJ2-3; D remains unclear. Per germline, CDR1 SGHRS and CDR2 YFSETQ. Trimming took 4 bases from V and 0 from J, leaving 12 bases between them. CDR3 length equals 15 residues. The CDR3 protein is CASSPRGGSTDTQYF. CDR3 DNA: TGCGCCAGCAGCCCCCGCGGCGGTAGCACAGATACGCAGTATTTT.

The chain has TRBV9 and TRBJ1-3, with D hard to call. The CDR3 spans 16 residues. Between the trimmed V and J ends, which lost 4 bases and 2 bases, there was a span of 16 bases. Per the germline V gene, CDR1 is SGDLS and CDR2 is YYNGEE. For the CDR3, the DNA is TGTGCCAGCAGCCCGAGGGAGTTGGCGGCTGGAAACACCATATATTTT. Its translation: CASSPRELAAGNTIYF.

Details on this clone: The junction shows a germline mismatch at one end, possibly a read error. CDR3 coding DNA: TGTGCCAGCAGTTTAGGGGGAGGGAGCTACGAGCAGTACTTC. It yields the protein CASSLGGGSYEQYF. The chain couples TRBV7-9 to TRBJ2-7, with D maybe TRBD2 (7 bases). The CDR3 sequence is 14 residues long. CDR1 is SEHNR and CDR2 is FQNEAQ in the germline V gene (reference sequence).

V is TRBV5-1 and J is TRBJ1-2, with D perhaps matching TRBD1 (5 bases). V was trimmed by 5 bases and J by 3 bases, leaving 11 bases between them. Germline CDR1 reads SGHRS; CDR2 reads YFSETQ. This CDR3 contains 13 residues. In DNA, the CDR3 is TGCGCCAGCAGAACCGGAGGGGACTATGGCTACACCTTC. This sequence encodes CASRTGGDYGYTF.

This chain links TRBV7-9 with TRBJ1-2; D unclear. CDR1 SEHNR and CDR2 FQNEAQ come from the germline V gene (reference sequence). This CDR3 region has 14 residues. V shed 5 bases and J shed 6 bases, with 16 bases lying between them. In nucleotides, the CDR3 is TGTGCCAGCAGCATCGTAGCGACTTCTAATGGCTACACCTTC. This codes for CASSIVATSNGYTF.

The rearrangement joins TRBV28 to TRBJ2-1, with D perhaps TRBD1 (6 bases). CDR1 and CDR2 from the germline V gene are MDHEN and SYDVKM. Trimming took 6 bases from V and 5 from J, leaving 11 bases between them. The CDR3 consists of 13 residues. The CDR3 DNA is TGTGCCAGCAGACAGGGACGGAACAATGAGCAGTTCTTC. Its translation is CASRQGRNNEQFF.

This chain joins TRBV27 and TRBJ1-6, with unresolved D. Trimming cost V 3 bases and J 13 bases, with 25 bases left between them. CDR3 length equals 17 residues. The germline V gene has CDR1 MNHEY and CDR2 SMNVEV (reference sequence). The CDR3, as DNA: TGTGCCAGCAGTTTCTCCCCGACTCGGACCCCTCCAAGGCCCCTCCACTTT. It codes for CASSFSPTRTPPRPLHF.